This T cell receptor beta chain derives from a study of cytomegalovirus exposure and HLA in healthy donors. Findings of the study overall: Most of the TCR beta V segments (in an earlier analysis) were productive either about 90% or about 30% of the time. As a later analysis showed, several of the most significant clusters appeared to be linked to common viral pathogens.

With regard to this clone: No antigen is known for it.

The study ran its PCR with 60 Vbeta and 13 Jbeta primers. Clones were read by immunoSEQ multiplex PCR, and TCRdb kept only the in-frame ones, dropping some. The clone table shows 200,000 or so clones, with the ten largest holding almost 0.75%. Material for sequencing was PBMCs. This TCR derives from a boy aged 10-17 years in good health and CMV-seronegative.

The CDR3 DNA is TGTGCCAGCAATAACCCAGGGACAGGGGTCTATGGCTACACCTTC. It encodes CASNNPGTGVYGYTF. V and J are TRBV28 and TRBJ1-2; 10 bases fit TRBD1. The germline CDR1 and CDR2 sequences are MDHEN and SYDVKM. The CDR3 has 15 residues. V shed 7 bases, J shed 4 bases, and the junction held 9 bases outside the gene matches.